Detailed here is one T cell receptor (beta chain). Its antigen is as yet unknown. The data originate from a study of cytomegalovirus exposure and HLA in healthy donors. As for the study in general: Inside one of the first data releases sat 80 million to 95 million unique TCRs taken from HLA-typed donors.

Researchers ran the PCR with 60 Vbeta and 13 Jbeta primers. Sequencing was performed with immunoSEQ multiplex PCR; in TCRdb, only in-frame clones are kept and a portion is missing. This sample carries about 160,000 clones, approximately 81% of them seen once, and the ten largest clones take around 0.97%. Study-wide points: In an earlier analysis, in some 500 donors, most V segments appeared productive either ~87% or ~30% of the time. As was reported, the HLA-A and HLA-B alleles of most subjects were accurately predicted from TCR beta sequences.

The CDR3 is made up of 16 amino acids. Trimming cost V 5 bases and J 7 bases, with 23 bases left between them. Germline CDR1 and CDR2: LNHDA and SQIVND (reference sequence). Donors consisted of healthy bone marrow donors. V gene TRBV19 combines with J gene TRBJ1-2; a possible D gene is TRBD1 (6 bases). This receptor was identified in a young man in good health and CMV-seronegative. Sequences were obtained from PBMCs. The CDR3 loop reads CASSPRGRTGGVGYTF. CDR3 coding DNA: TGTGCCAGTAGTCCCAGGGGCCGAACGGGGGGCGTTGGCTACACCTTC.